A selection of T cell receptor beta chains follows, all from one sample in a study of identifying expanded T cells in peripheral blood. Generated by immunoSEQ multiplex PCR, the TCRdb table keeps only in-frame clones and is missing some. The sample shows roughly 63,000 clones, about 80% of them seen only once. Material: blood. These receptors came from a person aged 18-70 years in good health. Each CDR3 is given with its conserved first and last residue. The order of the fields is J gene, D gene, V gene, clone size, CDR3 protein, CDR3 DNA. A D gene is named only where the DNA matches it firmly. Some rows mark clone size as missing; the rest say once, few, many or name a class of expanded clone.

TRBJ2-1,-,TRBV27,-,CASSALGNEQFF,TGTGCCAGCAGTGCCCTCGGCAATGAGCAGTTCTTC
TRBJ2-1,TRBD2,TRBV7-2,few,CASSQRASGRINEQFF,TGTGCCAGCAGCCAGCGGGCTAGCGGGAGAATCAATGAGCAGTTCTTC
TRBJ1-2,-,TRBV7-2,-,CASSWPTGGYTF,TGTGCCAGCAGCTGGCCCACGGGTGGCTACACCTTC
TRBJ2-7,TRBD2,TRBV7-9,-,CASSWTSGSPLEQYF,TGTGCCAGCAGCTGGACTAGCGGGAGTCCGTTAGAGCAGTACTTC
TRBJ1-4,-,TRBV19,many,CASSIVIAGVDEKLFF,TGTGCCTCCAGTATAGTAATTGCAGGGGTGGATGAAAAACTGTTTTTT
TRBJ2-7,-,TRBV5-6,-,CASSSRNYEQYF,TGTGCCAGCAGCTCGCGAAACTACGAGCAGTACTTC
TRBJ1-1,-,TRBV28,-,CASSLFGQGAFFF,-
TRBJ1-1,-,TRBV6-5,-,CASRVQQNTEAFF,TGTGCCAGCAGGGTACAGCAGAACACTGAAGCTTTCTTT
TRBJ2-7,TRBD1,TRBV28,-,CASSLVGGMVHF,TGTGCCAGCAGCCTCGTAGGGGGCATGGTACACTTC
TRBJ1-6,-,TRBV9,-,CASSAWNDPYNSPLHF,TGTGCCAGCAGCGCCTGGAACGACCCCTATAATTCACCCCTCCACTTT
TRBJ2-3,TRBD1,TRBV10-2,-,CASTGTGMSTDTQYF,TGCGCCAGCACCGGGACAGGGATGAGCACAGATACGCAGTATTTT
TRBJ1-1,TRBD1,TRBV30,-,CAWSSQGVAEAFF,TGTGCCTGGAGTTCGCAGGGGGTGGCTGAAGCTTTCTTT
TRBJ2-5,-,TRBV2,few,CASSVQGQETQYF,TGTGCCAGCAGCGTGCAGGGCCAAGAGACCCAGTACTTC
TRBJ2-3,-,TRBV14,few,CASSPRPLKPGTDTQYF,TGTGCCAGCAGCCCAAGGCCCCTCAAGCCGGGCACAGATACGCAGTATTTT
TRBJ1-1,-,TRBV30,-,CAWRQGTGAFF,TGTGCCTGGAGGCAGGGTACGGGGGCTTTCTTT
TRBJ2-2,-,TRBV7-2,-,CASSPPGVRNTGELFF,TGTGCCAGCAGCCCCCCGGGTGTAAGGAACACCGGGGAGCTGTTTTTT
TRBJ1-1,-,TRBV19,few,CASSLNREAFF,TGTGCCAGTAGTCTTAACAGGGAAGCTTTCTTT
TRBJ1-1,-,TRBV28,-,CASSLRQHTEAFF,TGTGCCAGCAGTTTAAGGCAACACACTGAAGCTTTCTTT
TRBJ1-5,-,TRBV5-8,few,CASSLAAGAGGQPQHF,TGTGCCAGCAGCTTGGCCGCGGGGGCGGGAGGTCAGCCCCAGCATTTT
TRBJ1-1,TRBD1,TRBV9,-,CASSEEQGAGEAFF,TGTGCCAGCAGCGAAGAACAGGGGGCTGGTGAAGCTTTCTTT
TRBJ1-1,-,TRBV5-1,-,CASSSGLERTEAFF,TGCGCCAGCAGCTCTGGCCTTGAGAGGACTGAAGCTTTCTTT
TRBJ1-1,-,TRBV5-1,once,CASSGNTEAFF,TGCGCCAGCAGTGGAAACACTGAAGCTTTCTTT
TRBJ1-4,-,TRBV19,-,CASSRYWGEGKLFF,TGTGCCAGTAGCCGCTACTGGGGAGAGGGAAAACTGTTTTTT
TRBJ2-5,TRBD2,TRBV27,-,CASSAYGSGGAETQYF,TGTGCCAGCAGTGCCTACGGCAGCGGGGGGGCGGAGACCCAGTACTTC
TRBJ2-1,TRBD1,TRBV10-3,once,CAISARLTGGGYNEQFF,TGTGCCATCAGTGCCAGGCTGACAGGGGGCGGGTACAATGAGCAGTTCTTC
TRBJ2-1,TRBD1,TRBV4-1,-,CASSQELAAGGFNEQFF,TGCGCCAGCAGCCAAGAACTAGCCGCAGGGGGCTTCAATGAGCAGTTCTTC
TRBJ1-4,-,TRBV9,once,CASSLTAGPGEKLFF,TGTGCCAGCAGCCTAACAGCGGGGCCCGGTGAAAAACTGTTTTTT
TRBJ1-3,-,TRBV6-5,-,CASSSSRTGNTIYF,TGTGCCAGCAGTTCAAGTAGGACCGGAAACACCATATATTTT
TRBJ1-2,-,TRBV30,-,CAWSVGGAGWGGYTF,TGTGCCTGGAGTGTTGGGGGCGCGGGATGGGGTGGCTACACCTTC
TRBJ2-7,-,TRBV27,-,CASRLTFSSYEQYF,TGTGCCAGCAGGTTGACCTTTAGCTCCTACGAGCAGTACTTC
TRBJ2-5,TRBD1,TRBV7-9,-,CASSQDRETQYF,TGTGCCAGCAGCCAGGACAGGGAGACCCAGTACTTC
TRBJ1-4,TRBD1,TRBV18,-,CASSPQAGGVNEKLFF,TGTGCCAGCTCACCTCAGGCAGGGGGCGTGAATGAAAAACTGTTTTTT
TRBJ2-3,TRBD1,TRBV9,-,CASSPQQGGADTQYF,TGTGCCAGCAGCCCCCAACAGGGGGGTGCAGATACGCAGTATTTT
TRBJ2-1,TRBD2,TRBV4-1,few,CASSQEAGGGSEQFF,TGCGCCAGCAGCCAAGAAGCGGGAGGTGGGAGTGAGCAGTTCTTC
TRBJ2-4,-,TRBV5-4,-,CASSLEGSNIQYF,TGTGCCAGCAGCTTAGAGGGCTCAAACATTCAGTACTTC
TRBJ2-3,TRBD2,TRBV6-4,-,CASSDSIGLASSTDTQYF,TGTGCCAGCAGTGACTCGATCGGACTAGCGAGCAGCACAGATACGCAGTATTTT
TRBJ2-3,TRBD2,TRBV10-2,-,CASSESWREGLDTQYF,TGCGCCAGCAGTGAGTCGTGGCGGGAGGGCCTAGATACGCAGTATTTT
TRBJ1-1,-,TRBV11-2,-,CASSRRRMMNTEAFF,TGTGCCAGCAGCCGCCGACGGATGATGAACACTGAAGCTTTCTTT
TRBJ1-2,-,TRBV5-4,-,CASSLVAGLGYGYTF,TGTGCCAGCAGCTTGGTGGCAGGGTTAGGCTATGGCTACACCTTC